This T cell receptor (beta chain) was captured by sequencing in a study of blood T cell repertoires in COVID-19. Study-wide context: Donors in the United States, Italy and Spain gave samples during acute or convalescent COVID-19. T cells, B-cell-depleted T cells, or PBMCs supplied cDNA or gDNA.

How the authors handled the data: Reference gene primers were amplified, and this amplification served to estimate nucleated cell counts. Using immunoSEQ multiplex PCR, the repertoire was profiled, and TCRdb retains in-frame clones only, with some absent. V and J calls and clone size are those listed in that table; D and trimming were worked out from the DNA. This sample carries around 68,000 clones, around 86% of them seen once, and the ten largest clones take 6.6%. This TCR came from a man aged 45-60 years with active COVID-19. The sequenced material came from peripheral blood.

The CDR3 DNA reads as TGTGCCAGCAGCCGCCCCCGGGACAGGAATTTAGTAGGGACTGAAGCTTTCTTT. Translation gives CASSRPRDRNLVGTEAFF. J is TRBJ1-1 and V is TRBV9; 8 bases fit TRBD1. The CDR3 covers 18 residues. Per germline, CDR1 SGDLS and CDR2 YYNGEE. The V segment lost 4 bases and the J segment 5 bases; nucleotides outside the gene matches: 19.